Listed below are T cell receptor beta chains from one sample, sequenced in a study of a mutant IDH1 vaccine in newly diagnosed glioma. Clones were sequenced by immunoSEQ multiplex PCR, and TCRdb holds only the in-frame ones, with some missing. The top ten clones hold 0.6% to 0.7% of a sample with 110,000 or so clones, about nine tenths of them seen once. These receptors have no identified antigens. This material consisted of PBMCs, taken from a glioma patient whose treatment included an IDH1 peptide vaccine. The receptors here all came from a woman aged 45-65 years with glioma. The CDR3 runs from the conserved cysteine through the conserved F or W. Each record gives: D gene, J gene, V gene, CDR3 length, CDR3 protein, CDR3 DNA. A D gene is named only where the DNA matches it firmly.

d_call: TRBD2
j_call: TRBJ2-1
v_call: TRBV4-2
cdr3_length: 17
cdr3_aa: CASSQGLAVSSYNEQFF
cdr3_nt: TGTGCCAGCAGCCAAGGACTAGCGGTGAGCTCCTACAATGAGCAGTTCTTC

d_call: .
j_call: TRBJ1-5
v_call: TRBV2
cdr3_length: 14
cdr3_aa: CASSEEGFGQPQHF
cdr3_nt: TGTGCCAGCAGTGAAGAGGGATTCGGTCAGCCCCAGCATTTT

d_call: .
j_call: TRBJ1-2
v_call: TRBV14
cdr3_length: 12
cdr3_aa: CASSQGGYGYTF
cdr3_nt: TGTGCCAGCAGCCAGGGGGGATATGGCTACACCTTC

d_call: TRBD2
j_call: TRBJ2-2
v_call: TRBV30
cdr3_length: 16
cdr3_aa: CAFQGGGRAKTGELFF
cdr3_nt: TGTGCCTTCCAAGGGGGCGGGAGGGCCAAGACCGGGGAGCTGTTTTTT

d_call: TRBD1
j_call: TRBJ2-5
v_call: TRBV5-4
cdr3_length: 16
cdr3_aa: CASSLPGQGVGETQYF
cdr3_nt: TGTGCCAGCAGCTTGCCGGGACAGGGGGTGGGAGAGACCCAGTACTTC

d_call: .
j_call: TRBJ1-2
v_call: TRBV10-3
cdr3_length: 17
cdr3_aa: CAISYRPELQRDYGYTF
cdr3_nt: TGTGCCATCAGTTACAGACCGGAATTGCAAAGGGACTATGGCTACACCTTC

d_call: .
j_call: TRBJ2-6
v_call: TRBV28
cdr3_length: 15
cdr3_aa: CASSSSYRWANVLTF
cdr3_nt: TGTGCCAGCAGTTCCTCCTATAGATGGGCCAACGTCCTGACTTTC

d_call: .
j_call: TRBJ2-5
v_call: TRBV20-1
cdr3_length: 11
cdr3_aa: CSAPVGETQYF
cdr3_nt: TGCAGTGCTCCCGTGGGAGAGACCCAGTACTTC

d_call: .
j_call: TRBJ2-5
v_call: TRBV11-2
cdr3_length: 15
cdr3_aa: CASSFRQVGVETQYF
cdr3_nt: TGTGCCAGCAGCTTTAGACAGGTTGGGGTAGAGACCCAGTACTTC

d_call: TRBD1
j_call: TRBJ2-7
v_call: TRBV7-9
cdr3_length: 13
cdr3_aa: CASSSRDRYEQYF
cdr3_nt: TGTGCCAGCAGCTCCCGGGACAGATACGAGCAGTACTTC